This TCR beta chain is drawn from a study of cytomegalovirus exposure and HLA in healthy donors. A remark on this clone: No antigen is known for it. Germline and junction disagree at one end, which may indicate a read error.

CDR3 length equals 16 residues. Germline loops: CDR1 SGHTA, CDR2 FQGNSA. PCR amplification relied on 60 Vbeta primers (plus 13 Jbeta primers). The assay was immunoSEQ multiplex PCR, and TCRdb's table has in-frame clones only and misses some. The repertoire holds approximately 97,000 clones, with about four fifths as singletons. Study results and caveats: The authors enumerated 180 or so TCR beta chains as linked to cytomegalovirus. Per a later analysis, HLA-associated TCR beta chains showed more clonal expansion than other, equally common TCR beta chains.

V and J are TRBV7-2 and TRBJ2-4, with D perhaps matching TRBD1 (5 bases). This TCR was recovered from a man aged 35 to 55 in good health and CMV-seropositive. The specimen sequenced was PBMCs. The CDR3: CASSVSGNLAKNSQYF. In DNA, the CDR3 is TGTGCCAGCAGCGTCTCAGGGAATCTCGCCAAAAACAGTCAGTACTTC. Full variable domain (rest looked up from reference TRBV7-2 and TRBJ2-4): GAGVSQSPSNKVTEKGKDVELRCDPISGHTALYWYRQSLGQGLEFLIYFQGNSAPDKSGLPSDRFSAERTGGSVSTLTIQRTQQEDSAVYLCASSVSGNLAKNSQYFGAGTRLSVL.